This TCR beta chain was recovered during a study of cytomegalovirus exposure and HLA in healthy donors. Study-wide findings and caveats: Later analysis identified a missense DCLRE1C variant that was linked to TCR beta V- and J-gene trimming. Cytomegalovirus status, reportedly, was diagnosed with high specificity and sensitivity by the classifier. Presence/absence analyses treated sequencing depth as roughly uniform across donors. Accurate predictions that matched the HLA-A and HLA-B alleles of most subjects were reportedly made from TCR beta sequences.

Looked up from germline, CDR1 is SGHRS and CDR2 is YFSETQ. V lost 0 bases, J lost 6 bases, and 16 bases lay in between. This CDR3 is 16 amino acids long. For this clone: What it recognizes is unknown.

PCR primers comprised 60 Vbeta and 13 Jbeta primers. Libraries were prepared by immunoSEQ multiplex PCR; TCRdb keeps only in-frame clonotypes and omits some of them. The sample lists about 170,000 clones, 75% to 90% occurring once. Sequencing was performed on PBMCs. V is TRBV5-1 and J is TRBJ1-5, with a weak D call TRBD1 (6 bases). The TCR was taken from a woman aged 50 to 65 in good health and CMV-seropositive. The CDR3 DNA is TGCGCCAGCAGCTTGGATGGGGGGGCAGGAGGTCAGCCCCAGCATTTT. Its translation is CASSLDGGAGGQPQHF.